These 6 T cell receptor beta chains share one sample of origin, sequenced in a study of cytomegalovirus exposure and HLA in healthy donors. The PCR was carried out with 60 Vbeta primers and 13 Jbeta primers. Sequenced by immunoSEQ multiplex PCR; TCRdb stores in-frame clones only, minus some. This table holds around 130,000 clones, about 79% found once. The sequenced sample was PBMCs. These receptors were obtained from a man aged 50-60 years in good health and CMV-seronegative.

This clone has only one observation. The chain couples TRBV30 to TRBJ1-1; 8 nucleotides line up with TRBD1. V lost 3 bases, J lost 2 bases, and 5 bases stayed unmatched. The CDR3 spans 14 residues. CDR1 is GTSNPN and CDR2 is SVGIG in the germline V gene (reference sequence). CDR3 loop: CAWRLGTGNTEAFF. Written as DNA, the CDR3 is TGTGCCTGGAGGCTCGGGACAGGCAACACTGAAGCTTTCTTT.

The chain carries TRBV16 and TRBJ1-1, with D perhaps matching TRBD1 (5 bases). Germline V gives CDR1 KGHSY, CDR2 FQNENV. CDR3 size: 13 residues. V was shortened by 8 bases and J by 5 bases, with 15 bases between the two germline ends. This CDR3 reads CASARGRGTEAFF. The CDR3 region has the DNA TGTGCCAGCGCTCGGGGGAGAGGAACTGAAGCTTTCTTT.

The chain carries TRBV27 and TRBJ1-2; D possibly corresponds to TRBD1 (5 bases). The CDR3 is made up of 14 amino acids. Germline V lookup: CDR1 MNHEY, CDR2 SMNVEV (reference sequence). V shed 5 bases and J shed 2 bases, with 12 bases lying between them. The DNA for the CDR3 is TGTGCCAGCAGTCCCCCCGCAGGGAACTATGGCTACACCTTC. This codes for CASSPPAGNYGYTF.

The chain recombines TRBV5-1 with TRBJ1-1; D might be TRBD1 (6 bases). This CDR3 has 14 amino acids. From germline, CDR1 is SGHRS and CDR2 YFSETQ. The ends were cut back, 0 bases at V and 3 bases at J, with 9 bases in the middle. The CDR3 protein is CASSLGGGDTEAFF. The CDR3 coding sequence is TGCGCCAGCAGCTTGGGAGGGGGGGACACTGAAGCTTTCTTT.

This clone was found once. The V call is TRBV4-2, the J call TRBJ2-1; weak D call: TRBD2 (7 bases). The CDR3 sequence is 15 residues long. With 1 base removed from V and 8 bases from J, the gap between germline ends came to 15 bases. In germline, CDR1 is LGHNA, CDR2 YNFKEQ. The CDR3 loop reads CASSQGIGGGYEQFF. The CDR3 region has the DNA TGTGCCAGCAGCCAAGGGATCGGCGGGGGCTATGAGCAGTTCTTC.

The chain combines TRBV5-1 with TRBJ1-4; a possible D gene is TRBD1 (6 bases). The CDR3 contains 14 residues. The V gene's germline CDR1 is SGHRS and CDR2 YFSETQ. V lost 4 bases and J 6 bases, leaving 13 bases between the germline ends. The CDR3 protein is CASSTQGRDEKLFF. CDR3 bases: TGCGCCAGCAGCACACAGGGTCGGGATGAAAAACTGTTTTTT. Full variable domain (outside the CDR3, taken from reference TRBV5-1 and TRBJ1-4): KAGVTQTPRYLIKTRGQQVTLSCSPISGHRSVSWYQQTPGQGLQFLFEYFSETQRNKGNFPGRFSGRQFSNSRSEMNVSTLELGDSALYLCASSTQGRDEKLFFGSGTQLSVL.